The TCR beta chain under discussion was sequenced for a study of a mutant IDH1 vaccine in newly diagnosed glioma. Concerning this clone itself: Its specificity is not known.

The V gene lost 7 bases and the J gene lost 2 bases, with 15 bases spanning the gap. This CDR3 has 14 residues. Germline V CDR1 and CDR2: SGHRS, YFSETQ. Indicated time point: week 11, during vaccination. The study gave 300 ug of mutant IDH1 20-mer peptide per vaccine dose, with topical imiquimod. The study enrolled donors with new WHO grade 3 or 4 IDH1-mutant, ATRX-lost astrocytomas. The protocol was immunoSEQ multiplex PCR, while the TCRdb copy is restricted to in-frame clones and leaves out a portion. Found here are roughly 70,000 clones, approximately 88% of them singletons; the top ten hold around 8.2%.

Sequenced here: PBMCs, sampled from a glioma patient whose treatment included an IDH1 peptide vaccine. The chain carries TRBV5-1 and TRBJ1-1; D is unresolved. This TCR came from a woman aged 45-65 years with glioma. As DNA, the CDR3 is TGCGCCAGCGGTCCGCGGCCAGACAACACTGAAGCTTTCTTT. The encoded protein is CASGPRPDNTEAFF.